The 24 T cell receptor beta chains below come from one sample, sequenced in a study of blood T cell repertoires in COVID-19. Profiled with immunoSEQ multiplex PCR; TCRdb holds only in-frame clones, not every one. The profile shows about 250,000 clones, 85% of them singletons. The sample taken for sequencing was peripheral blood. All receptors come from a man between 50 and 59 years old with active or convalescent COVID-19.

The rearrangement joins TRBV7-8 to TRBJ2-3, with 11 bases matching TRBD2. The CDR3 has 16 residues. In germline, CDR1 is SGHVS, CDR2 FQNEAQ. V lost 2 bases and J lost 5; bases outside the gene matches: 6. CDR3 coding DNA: TGTGCCAGCAGCTTAAGGGATAGCGGGAGGGGAGATACGCAGTATTTT. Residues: CASSLRDSGRGDTQYF.

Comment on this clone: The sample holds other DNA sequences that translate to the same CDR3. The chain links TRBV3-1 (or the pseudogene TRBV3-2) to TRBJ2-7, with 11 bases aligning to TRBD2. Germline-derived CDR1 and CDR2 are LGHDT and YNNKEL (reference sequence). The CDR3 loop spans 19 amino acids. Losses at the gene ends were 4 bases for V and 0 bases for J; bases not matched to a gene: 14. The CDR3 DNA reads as TGTGCCAGCAGCCGTAAGTCCCCAAGACTAGCGGGAAACTCCTACGAGCAGTACTTC. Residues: CASSRKSPRLAGNSYEQYF.

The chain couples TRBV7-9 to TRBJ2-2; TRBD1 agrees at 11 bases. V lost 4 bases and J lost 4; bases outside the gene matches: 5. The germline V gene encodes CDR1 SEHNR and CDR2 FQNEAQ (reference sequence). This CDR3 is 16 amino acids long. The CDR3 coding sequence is TGTGCCAGCAGCTGGACAGGGGGCGCGGGCACCGGGGAGCTGTTTTTT. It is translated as CASSWTGGAGTGELFF.

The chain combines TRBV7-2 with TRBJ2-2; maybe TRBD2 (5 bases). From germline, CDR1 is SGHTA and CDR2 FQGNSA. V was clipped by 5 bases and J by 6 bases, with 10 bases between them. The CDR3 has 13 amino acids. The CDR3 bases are TGTGCCAGCAGCGCCGGGGAACCCGGGGAGCTGTTTTTT. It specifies CASSAGEPGELFF.

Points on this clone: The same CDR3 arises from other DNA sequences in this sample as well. This chain's CDR3 is CASSRRGSQYAAPYEQYF. The CDR3 DNA reads TGTGCCAGCAGCCGCCGCGGGAGTCAATACGCCGCCCCCTACGAGCAGTACTTC. The J gene is TRBJ2-7, the V gene TRBV3-1 (or the pseudogene TRBV3-2), with TRBD2 matching over 7 bases. Trimming removed 4 bases from V and 2 bases from J; junction bases left unmatched: 17. This CDR3 comprises 18 residues. Germline V gene sequence: CDR1 LGHDT, CDR2 YNNKEL (reference sequence).

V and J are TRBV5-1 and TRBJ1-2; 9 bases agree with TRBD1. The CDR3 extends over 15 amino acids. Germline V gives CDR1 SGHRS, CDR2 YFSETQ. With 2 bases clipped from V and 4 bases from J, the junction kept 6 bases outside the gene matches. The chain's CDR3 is CASSFGQGSSYGYTF. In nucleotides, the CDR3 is TGCGCCAGCAGCTTCGGACAGGGGAGTTCCTATGGCTACACCTTC.

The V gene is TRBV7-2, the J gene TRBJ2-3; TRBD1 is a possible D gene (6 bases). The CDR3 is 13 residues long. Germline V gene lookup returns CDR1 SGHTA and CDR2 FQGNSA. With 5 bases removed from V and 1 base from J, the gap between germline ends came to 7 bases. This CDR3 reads CASSNRGTDTQYF. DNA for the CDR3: TGTGCCAGCAGCAACAGGGGCACAGATACGCAGTATTTT.

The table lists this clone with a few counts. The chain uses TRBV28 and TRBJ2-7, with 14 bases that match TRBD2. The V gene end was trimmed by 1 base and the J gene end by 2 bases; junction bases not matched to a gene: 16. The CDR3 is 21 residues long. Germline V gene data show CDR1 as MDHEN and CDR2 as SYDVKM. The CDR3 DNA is TGTGCCAGCAGTTTATCGTTAGGGGGCACGGGACTAGCGGGGGAGGCCTACGAGCAGTACTTC. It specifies CASSLSLGGTGLAGEAYEQYF.

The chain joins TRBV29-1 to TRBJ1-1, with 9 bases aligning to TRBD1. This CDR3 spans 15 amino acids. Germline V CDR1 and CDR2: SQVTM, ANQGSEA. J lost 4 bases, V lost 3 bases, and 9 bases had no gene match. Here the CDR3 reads CSVDQQGAGSTEAFF. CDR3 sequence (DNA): TGCAGCGTTGACCAACAGGGGGCGGGGAGCACTGAAGCTTTCTTT.

CDR3 sequence reads: CAWSRTSRNEQFF. In DNA form, the CDR3 reads TGTGCCTGGAGTCGGACTAGTCGGAATGAGCAGTTCTTC. The V and J genes are TRBV30 and TRBJ2-1, with 7 bases identical to TRBD2. The CDR3 totals 13 residues. The V segment lost 2 bases and the J segment 7 bases; nucleotides outside the gene matches: 5. Looked up from germline, CDR1 is GTSNPN and CDR2 is SVGIG (reference sequence).

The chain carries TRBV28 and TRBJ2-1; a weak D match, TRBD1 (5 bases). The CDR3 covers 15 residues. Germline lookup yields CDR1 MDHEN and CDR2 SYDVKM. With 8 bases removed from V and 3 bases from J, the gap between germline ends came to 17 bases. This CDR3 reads CASQGIEFVYNEQFF. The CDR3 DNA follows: TGTGCCAGCCAGGGAATTGAATTCGTCTACAATGAGCAGTTCTTC.

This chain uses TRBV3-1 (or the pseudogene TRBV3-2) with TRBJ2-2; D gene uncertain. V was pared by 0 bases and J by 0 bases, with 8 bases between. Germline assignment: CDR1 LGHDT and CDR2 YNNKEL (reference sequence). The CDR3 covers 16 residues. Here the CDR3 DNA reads TGTGCCAGCAGCCAAGAGATAGCCCCGAACACCGGGGAGCTGTTTTTT. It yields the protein CASSQEIAPNTGELFF.

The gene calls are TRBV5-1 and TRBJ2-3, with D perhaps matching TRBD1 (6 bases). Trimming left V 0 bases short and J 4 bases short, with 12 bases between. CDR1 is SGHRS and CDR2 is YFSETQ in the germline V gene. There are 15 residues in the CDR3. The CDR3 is CASSLGGLSADTQYF. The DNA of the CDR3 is TGCGCCAGCAGCTTGGGGGGGCTGAGCGCAGATACGCAGTATTTT.

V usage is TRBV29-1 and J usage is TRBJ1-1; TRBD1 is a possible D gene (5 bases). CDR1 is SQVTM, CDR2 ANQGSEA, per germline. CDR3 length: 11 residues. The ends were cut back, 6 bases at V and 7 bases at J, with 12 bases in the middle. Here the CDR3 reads CSVKGTGEAFF. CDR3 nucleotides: TGCAGCGTCAAGGGGACTGGTGAAGCTTTCTTT.

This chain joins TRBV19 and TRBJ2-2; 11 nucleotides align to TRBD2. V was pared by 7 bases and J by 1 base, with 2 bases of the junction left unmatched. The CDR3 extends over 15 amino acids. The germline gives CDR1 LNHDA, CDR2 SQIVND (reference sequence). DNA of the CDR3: TGTGCCAGTACAGGACTAGCGGGGAACACCGGGGAGCTGTTTTTT. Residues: CASTGLAGNTGELFF.

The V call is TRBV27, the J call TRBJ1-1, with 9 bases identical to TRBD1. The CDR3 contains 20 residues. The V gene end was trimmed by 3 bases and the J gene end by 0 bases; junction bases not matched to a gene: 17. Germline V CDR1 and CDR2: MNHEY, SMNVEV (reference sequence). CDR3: CASSFRPPGQGLSMNTEAFF. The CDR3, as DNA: TGTGCCAGCAGTTTCCGGCCCCCGGGACAGGGATTGAGCATGAACACTGAAGCTTTCTTT.

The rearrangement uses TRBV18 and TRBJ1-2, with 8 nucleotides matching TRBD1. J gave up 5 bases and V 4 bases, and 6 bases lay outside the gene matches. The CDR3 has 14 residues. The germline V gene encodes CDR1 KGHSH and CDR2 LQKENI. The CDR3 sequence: CASSLGQGGYGYTF. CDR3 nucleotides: TGTGCCAGCTCACTCGGACAGGGCGGGTATGGCTACACCTTC.

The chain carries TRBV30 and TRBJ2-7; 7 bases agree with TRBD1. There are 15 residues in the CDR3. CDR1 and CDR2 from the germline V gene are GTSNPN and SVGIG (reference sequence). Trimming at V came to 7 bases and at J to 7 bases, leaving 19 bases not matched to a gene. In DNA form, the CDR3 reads TGTGCCTCGAAAAATATGGGGACAGCCTCACGAGAGCAGTACTTC. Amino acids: CASKNMGTASREQYF.

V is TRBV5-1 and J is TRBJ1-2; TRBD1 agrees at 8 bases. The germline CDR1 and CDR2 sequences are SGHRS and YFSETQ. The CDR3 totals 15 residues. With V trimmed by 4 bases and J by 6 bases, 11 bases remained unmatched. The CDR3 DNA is TGCGCCAGCAGCCGCGCCACCGGACAGGGTAATGGCTACACCTTC. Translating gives CASSRATGQGNGYTF.

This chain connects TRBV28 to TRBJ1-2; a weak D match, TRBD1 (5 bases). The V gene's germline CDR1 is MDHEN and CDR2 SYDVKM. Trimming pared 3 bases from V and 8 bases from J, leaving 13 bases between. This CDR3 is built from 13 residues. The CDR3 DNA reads TGTGCCAGCAGTTTTCGGCAGGGTGGAGGCTACACCTTC. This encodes CASSFRQGGGYTF.

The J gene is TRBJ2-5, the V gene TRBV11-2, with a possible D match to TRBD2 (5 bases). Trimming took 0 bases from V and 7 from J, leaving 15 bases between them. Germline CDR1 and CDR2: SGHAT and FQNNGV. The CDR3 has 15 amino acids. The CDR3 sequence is CASSLDHGEGRTQYF. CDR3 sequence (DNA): TGTGCCAGCAGCTTAGATCATGGAGAGGGAAGGACCCAGTACTTC.

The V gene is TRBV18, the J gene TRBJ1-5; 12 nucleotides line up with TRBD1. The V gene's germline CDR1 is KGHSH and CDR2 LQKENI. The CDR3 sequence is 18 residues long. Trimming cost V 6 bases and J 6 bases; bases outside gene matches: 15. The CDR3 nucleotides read TGTGCCAGCTCGAGTACCGGGACAGGGGGCATTAGGGGTCAGCCCCAGCATTTT. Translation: CASSSTGTGGIRGQPQHF.

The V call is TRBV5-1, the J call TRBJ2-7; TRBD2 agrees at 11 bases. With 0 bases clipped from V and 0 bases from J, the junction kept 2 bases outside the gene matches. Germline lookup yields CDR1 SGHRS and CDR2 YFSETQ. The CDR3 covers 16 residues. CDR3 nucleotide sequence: TGCGCCAGCAGCTTGGCGGGACTAGCGGCCTCCTACGAGCAGTACTTC. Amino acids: CASSLAGLAASYEQYF. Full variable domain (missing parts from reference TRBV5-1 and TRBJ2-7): KAGVTQTPRYLIKTRGQQVTLSCSPISGHRSVSWYQQTPGQGLQFLFEYFSETQRNKGNFPGRFSGRQFSNSRSEMNVSTLELGDSALYLCASSLAGLAASYEQYFGPGTRLTVT.

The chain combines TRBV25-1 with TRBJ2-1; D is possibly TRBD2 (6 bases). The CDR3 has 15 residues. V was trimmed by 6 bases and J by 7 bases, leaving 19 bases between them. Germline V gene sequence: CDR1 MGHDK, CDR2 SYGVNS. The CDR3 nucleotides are TGTGCCAGCAGAGAGGACGGGGGTCTCGCGAATGAGCAGTTCTTC. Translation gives CASREDGGLANEQFF.